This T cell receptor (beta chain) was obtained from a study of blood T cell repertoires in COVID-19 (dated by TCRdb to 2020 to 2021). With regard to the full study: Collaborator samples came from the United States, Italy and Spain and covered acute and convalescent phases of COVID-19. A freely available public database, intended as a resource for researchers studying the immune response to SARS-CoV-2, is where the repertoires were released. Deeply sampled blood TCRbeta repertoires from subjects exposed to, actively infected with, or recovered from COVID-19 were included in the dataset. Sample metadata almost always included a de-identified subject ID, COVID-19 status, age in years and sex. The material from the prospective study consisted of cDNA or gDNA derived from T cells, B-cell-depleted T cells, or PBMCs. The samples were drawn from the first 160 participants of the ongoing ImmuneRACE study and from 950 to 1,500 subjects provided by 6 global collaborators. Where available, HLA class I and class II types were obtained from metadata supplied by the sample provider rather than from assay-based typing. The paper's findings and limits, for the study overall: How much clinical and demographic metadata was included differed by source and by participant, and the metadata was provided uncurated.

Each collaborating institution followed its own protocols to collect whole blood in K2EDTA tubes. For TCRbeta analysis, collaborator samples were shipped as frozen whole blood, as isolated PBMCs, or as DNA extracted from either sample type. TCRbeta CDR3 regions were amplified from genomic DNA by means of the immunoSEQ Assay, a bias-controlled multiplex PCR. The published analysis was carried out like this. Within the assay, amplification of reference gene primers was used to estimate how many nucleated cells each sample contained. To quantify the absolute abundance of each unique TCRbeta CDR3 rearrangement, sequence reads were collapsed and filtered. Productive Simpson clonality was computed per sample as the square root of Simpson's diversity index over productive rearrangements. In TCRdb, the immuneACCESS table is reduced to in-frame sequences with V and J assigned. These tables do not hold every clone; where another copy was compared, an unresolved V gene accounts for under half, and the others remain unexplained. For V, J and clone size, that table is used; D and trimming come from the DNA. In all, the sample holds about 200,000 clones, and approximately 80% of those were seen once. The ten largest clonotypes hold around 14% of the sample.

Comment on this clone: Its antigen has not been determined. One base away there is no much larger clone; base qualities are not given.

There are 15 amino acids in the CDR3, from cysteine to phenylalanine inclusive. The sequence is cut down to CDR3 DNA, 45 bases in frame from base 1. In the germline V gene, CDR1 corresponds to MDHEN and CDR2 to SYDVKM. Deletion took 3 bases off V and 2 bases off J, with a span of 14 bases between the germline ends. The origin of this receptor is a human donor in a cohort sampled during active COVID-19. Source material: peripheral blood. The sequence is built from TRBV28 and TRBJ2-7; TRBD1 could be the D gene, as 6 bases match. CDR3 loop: CASSFVFGQTYEQYF. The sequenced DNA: TGTGCCAGCAGTTTCGTTTTCGGACAGACCTACGAGCAGTACTTC.